One and the same sample provided the 8 T cell receptor beta chains below, sequenced in a study of T cells after yellow fever vaccination. TCRdb reprocessed the 5' RACE reads with MiXCR, giving one entry per CDR3 protein. The sample lists about 68,000 distinct CDR3 sequences, approximately 7% occurring once. This sample comprised CD8+ T cells sorted from PBMCs, obtained around 45 days after the first yellow fever vaccination. These receptors all come from a man between 18 and 35 years old who received the YFV17D yellow fever vaccine.

This clonotype was counted ten times or more. V is TRBV28 and J is TRBJ2-3, with 10 bases matching TRBD2. The germline gives CDR1 MDHEN, CDR2 SYDVKM. Trimming at V came to 4 bases and at J to 0 bases, leaving 4 bases not matched to a gene. This CDR3 region has 16 residues. This chain's CDR3 is CASSSRGLASTDTQYF. The CDR3, as DNA: TGTGCCAGCAGTTCCCGGGGACTAGCGAGCACAGATACGCAGTATTTT.

The chain uses TRBV14 and TRBJ2-4; D remains ambiguous. Deletions cut 0 bases from V and 2 bases from J, with 14 bases between. The V gene's germline CDR1 is SGHDN and CDR2 FVKESK. The CDR3 length is 17 residues. DNA of the CDR3: TGTGCCAGCAGCCAAGATAGGGCAGGATTGACCAAAAACATTCAGTACTTC. Its protein product is CASSQDRAGLTKNIQYF.

V is TRBV6-5 and J is TRBJ1-5, with D unclear. Per germline, CDR1 MNHEY and CDR2 SVGAGI. This CDR3 is built from 14 residues. Deletions cut 6 bases from V and 9 bases from J, with 18 bases between. The CDR3 coding sequence is TGTGCCAGCAGCCGACGACACGGTCGTTGGCCCCAGCATTTT. Its translation is CASSRRHGRWPQHF.

V usage is TRBV27 and J usage is TRBJ2-7, with a possible D match to TRBD1 (6 bases). The V gene lost 3 bases and the J gene lost 2 bases, with 11 bases spanning the gap. There are 14 residues in the CDR3. CDR1 and CDR2 (germline): MNHEY, SMNVEV (reference sequence). DNA of the CDR3: TGTGCCAGCAGTTTTGTAGGGGGAGCCTACGAGCAGTACTTC. Translation gives CASSFVGGAYEQYF.

This clonotype was picked up many times. The chain uses TRBV29-1 and TRBJ1-1; D may be TRBD1 (5 bases). The V and J ends lost 4 bases and 0 bases respectively, with 9 bases between them. In germline, CDR1 is SQVTM, CDR2 ANQGSEA. This CDR3 comprises 13 residues. The CDR3, as DNA: TGCAGCGTTGCGAAAGGGGTGAACACTGAAGCTTTCTTT. Its translation is CSVAKGVNTEAFF.

This clonotype was found many times. The CDR3 DNA reads TGTGCCAGCAGCCCCGGGACAGACACTTTTCGGGGAGAGACCCAGTACTTC. Its protein is CASSPGTDTFRGETQYF. The gene calls are TRBV9 and TRBJ2-5; the match to TRBD1 covers 7 bases. V shed 4 bases and J 4 bases; nucleotides not matched to a gene: 16. The length of the CDR3 is 17 residues. Germline V gene data show CDR1 as SGDLS and CDR2 as YYNGEE.

This clonotype was seen many times. CDR3 region: CASSTEGALRTEAFF. The CDR3 bases are TGTGCCAGCAGCACAGAGGGGGCCCTGAGGACTGAAGCTTTCTTT. The J gene is TRBJ1-1, the V gene TRBV7-8; 7 bases are shared with TRBD1. CDR3 length: 15 residues. Germline trimming cut 5 bases from V and 5 bases from J; bases unmatched to any gene: 11. Per the germline V gene, CDR1 is SGHVS and CDR2 is FQNEAQ.

V is TRBV19 and J is TRBJ1-5; D gene unclear. This CDR3 is built from 15 residues. Trimming removed 6 bases at V and 3 bases at J, with 15 bases between. The germline V gene has CDR1 LNHDA and CDR2 SQIVND (reference sequence). The CDR3 nucleotides are TGTGCCAGTAGACCTGGACCTTCCCTCAATCAGCCCCAGCATTTT. Encoded protein: CASRPGPSLNQPQHF.